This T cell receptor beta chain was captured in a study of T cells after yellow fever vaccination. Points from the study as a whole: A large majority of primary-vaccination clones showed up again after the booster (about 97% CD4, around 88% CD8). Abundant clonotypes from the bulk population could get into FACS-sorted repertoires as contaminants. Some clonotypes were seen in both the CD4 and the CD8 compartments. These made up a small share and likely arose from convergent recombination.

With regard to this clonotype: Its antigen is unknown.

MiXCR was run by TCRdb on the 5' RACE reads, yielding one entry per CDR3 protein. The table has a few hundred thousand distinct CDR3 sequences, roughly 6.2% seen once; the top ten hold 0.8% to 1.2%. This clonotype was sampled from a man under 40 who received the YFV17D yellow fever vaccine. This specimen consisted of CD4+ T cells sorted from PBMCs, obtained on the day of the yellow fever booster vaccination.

The CDR3 is CASSLQRGTYNEQFF. In DNA form, the CDR3 reads TGTGCCAGCAGCCTCCAGCGCGGGACGTACAATGAGCAGTTCTTC. This chain links TRBV7-2 with TRBJ2-1; tentative D call: TRBD2 (6 bases). CDR3 length: 15 amino acids. Germline-derived CDR1 and CDR2 are SGHTA and FQGNSA. Deletions cut 5 bases from V and 4 bases from J, with 15 bases between.